This TCR beta chain was retrieved from a study of T cell responses to AZD1222 COVID-19 vaccine. Regarding the study as a whole: With dominance at 160-218 and 743-854, vaccine-associated CD4 TCRs spanned spike. Nearly half of unique spike-specific TCRs reportedly avoided B.1.351 and B.1.1.7 mutated regions.

The length of the CDR3 is 14 residues. Per the germline V gene, CDR1 is LGHNA and CDR2 is YSLEER. The V and J ends lost 4 bases and 1 base respectively, with 10 bases between them. In the case of this clone: Its cognate antigen is unknown.

Profiled with immunoSEQ multiplex PCR; TCRdb holds only in-frame clones, not every one. The data contain approximately 160,000 clones, under 95% of them singletons. This sequence originates from an adult who received the AZD1222 COVID-19 vaccine. The chain has TRBV4-3 and TRBJ1-1, with a tentative D call TRBD1 (6 bases). Material: peripheral blood, obtained 28 days after the second AZD1222 dose. CDR3 amino acids: CASSLGQANTEAFF. CDR3 DNA sequence: TGCGCCAGCAGCCTGGGACAAGCGAACACTGAAGCTTTCTTT.